A selection of T cell receptor beta chains follows, all from one sample in a study of CD8 T cells in Susac syndrome. TCRdb analysed the immunoSEQ multiplex PCR reads with MiXCR anew, one entry per CDR3 protein. Here the sample spans 75,000 to 100,000 distinct CDR3 sequences, approximately 94% being singletons. Sequencing was done on a sample of CD8+ T cells from PBMCs. These receptors all stem from a human donor in good health. CDR3s include the opening cysteine and the closing phenylalanine or tryptophan. A D gene is named only where the DNA matches it firmly. Clone size appears in some rows only: once, few, many, or a class for an expanded clone.

d_gene,v_gene,j_gene,len,abundance,CDR3nt,CDR3aa
.,TRBV4-2,TRBJ2-1,15,.,TGTGCCAGCAGCCAAGATCCTCAGGGGCGCAATGAGCAGTTCTTC,CASSQDPQGRNEQFF
.,TRBV27,TRBJ1-6,13,.,TGTGCCAGCAGTCTTAGTGGGTATTCACCCCTCCACTTT,CASSLSGYSPLHF
.,TRBV27,TRBJ2-1,14,.,TGTGCCAGTGCCGGGACGAGAAGCCACAATGAGCAGTTCTTC,CASAGTRSHNEQFF
.,TRBV29-1,TRBJ1-1,12,.,TGCAGCGTTGAGGGCTGGGGCACTGAAGCTTTCTTT,CSVEGWGTEAFF
.,TRBV7-9,TRBJ2-6,17,.,TGTGCCAGCAGCTCCATGGACGTTAGCTCTGGGGCCAACGTCCTGACTTTC,CASSSMDVSSGANVLTF
TRBD1,TRBV4-1,TRBJ1-2,14,.,TGCGCCAGCAGCCCCAGACAGGGATCCTATGGCTACACCTTC,CASSPRQGSYGYTF
.,TRBV7-9,TRBJ2-1,12,.,TGTGCCAGCAGCTCCTCCTTTAATGAGCAGTTCTTC,CASSSSFNEQFF
TRBD2,TRBV9,TRBJ2-3,15,.,TGTGCCAGCAGCGGCGCTAGCGGGAGGGCAGATACGCAGTATTTT,CASSGASGRADTQYF
.,TRBV29-1,TRBJ2-5,13,.,TGCAGCGTTGACAAAATCAACCAAGAGACCCAGTACTTC,CSVDKINQETQYF
TRBD2,TRBV6-4,TRBJ2-3,15,.,TGTGCCAGCAGTGACGGGACTAGCCCCACAGATACGCAGTATTTT,CASSDGTSPTDTQYF
.,TRBV9,TRBJ1-6,16,.,TGTGCCAGCAGCTCGCAGGGTGTCTCCTATAATTCACCCCTCCACTTT,CASSSQGVSYNSPLHF
.,TRBV27,TRBJ2-1,16,.,TGTGCCAGCAGTTTATTCCCCAACAGGTTGTGGAATGAGCAGTTCTTC,CASSLFPNRLWNEQFF
.,TRBV7-8,TRBJ2-1,13,.,TGTGCCAGCAGCTCCGGGGGTGGGGATGAGCAGTTCTTC,CASSSGGGDEQFF
.,TRBV5-4,TRBJ2-7,13,few,TGTGCCAGCGACTCCGACAGACGCTACGAGCAGTACTTC,CASDSDRRYEQYF